Detailed here is one TCR beta chain. This clone's antigen is unknown. No base quality information exists; no much larger clone differs at one position. This specimen comes from a study of T cell responses to AZD1222 COVID-19 vaccine (dated by TCRdb to about 2021). In the study overall: AZD1222 recipients with second doses at about 4 weeks or about 12 weeks were pooled, because spike-specific TCR depth and breadth did not differ between schedules. TCR sequencing was performed for 230 to 250 trial participants, of whom roughly 200 were given two doses of AZD1222 and around 25 were given two doses of MenACWY control vaccine. Trial participants were enrolled by age into subgroups of 18-55, 56-69 and 70-plus years, and roughly 150, 30 and 60 TCR-sequenced participants, respectively, were included in these subgroups.

The research as a whole found: After two AZD1222 doses, spike-specific TCR breadth and depth were significantly higher than at day 0 and than in MenACWY recipients. Conclusions about previously exposed vaccinees are limited, since just five to seven AZD1222 recipients were seropositive for SARS-CoV-2 at baseline. Because no day 14 peak-response samples were available, the repertoires could be characterized only after the peak T cell response. Most participants were white British and females outnumbered males, and the authors suggested that clonal diversity may have been underestimated. In the small 56-69-year group, the increase in depth fell short of significance, most likely because of low power. CD4 TCRs associated with the vaccine covered the entire spike protein, and the dominant responses were in regions 160-218 and 743-854. Reportedly, close to half of the unique spike-specific TCRs recognized epitopes lying outside the regions that are mutated in the B.1.351 and B.1.1.7 variants.

The CDR3 regions of human TCRbeta chains were analyzed by immunosequencing. On the study's bioinformatics: TCRs in the repertoires were compared against a reference library of SARS-CoV-2-specific TCRs that had been generated with the MIRA antigen-specificity platform. Breadth meant the fraction of unique TCRs that were SARS-CoV-2-associated, whereas depth meant the fraction of total T cells that were SARS-CoV-2-associated. Using the MIRA data, each spike-specific TCR was mapped to the spike region that the TCR reacts to and placed in a CD4 or CD8 class. Log10-transformed breadth and depth values were compared by one-way ANOVA with Sidak's multiple comparisons tests. Drawn from immuneACCESS, this table holds only the in-frame rearrangements with V and J called that TCRdb kept. Clones are partly lost; checked studies trace under half to an unresolved V gene and leave the rest unexplained. Clone size and the V and J calls come from that table; the DNA yielded D and trimming. A total of 170,000 or so clones appear in this sample, about nine tenths of them only once. The leading ten clones occupy roughly 1.6% of the sample.

According to the study, the label for this sample's time point signals: baseline before first vaccination. Samples from vaccinated people were obtained from the UK trials COV001 and COV002, which included a single-blind randomized controlled phase 2/3 trial of AZD1222 (ChAdOx1 nCoV-19) in healthy adults. For TCRbeta chain sequencing, PBMC samples from trial participants were taken at day 0 and at day 28 after the second dose. The TCR originated in an adult in good health. Sequencing was performed on peripheral blood, taken on day 0 of AZD1222 vaccination.

CDR3 protein: CASRLSRGESSPLHF. The sequenced DNA: TGTGCCAGCAGACTATCCAGGGGGGAGAGTTCACCCCTCCACTTT. The sequence links TRBV6-5 to TRBJ1-6, with TRBD1 matching 7 junction bases. The junction shows trimming of 6 bases on V and 9 bases on J, and the gene matches do not reach 11 bases of it. Measured from the cysteine to the phenylalanine, the CDR3 is 15 residues long. The DNA shown is the 45-base CDR3, in frame from base 1. The germline V gene specifies MNHEY as CDR1 and SVGAGI as CDR2.